The TCR beta chain under discussion was sequenced for a study of CD8 T cells in ankylosing spondylitis. Regarding the study as a whole: Apparently characteristic of ankylosing spondylitis blood was a TCR beta motif (fewer than 10 highly homologous variants). Earlier authors reported some of these motif variants in reactive arthritis synovial fluid and blood.

CDR3 size: 15 residues. Trimming removed 5 bases at V and 5 bases at J, with 13 bases between. Germline V lookup: CDR1 SGHTA, CDR2 FQGNSA. This clonotype was found many times. Its specificity is unknown. TCRdb reprocessed the 5' RACE reads via MiXCR and lists one record per CDR3 protein. This sample carries 350,000 to 550,000 distinct CDR3 sequences, roughly a quarter of them seen once, and the ten largest clones take 0.89%. This sequence originates from a male donor with ankylosing spondylitis. Sample: blood, either unsorted or a sorted T cell fraction (not recorded which). V usage is TRBV7-2 and J usage is TRBJ1-6; no clear D. CDR3 nucleotides: TGTGCCAGCAGCCCCGGTTGGCAGAATAATTCACCCCTCCACTTT. Translating it yields CASSPGWQNNSPLHF.